This TCR beta chain was recorded in a study of blood T cell repertoires in COVID-19. Study information: The samples span acute and convalescent COVID-19 from the United States, Italy and Spain. PBMCs, B-cell-depleted T cells, or T cells were the source of the cDNA or gDNA that made up the material.

The CDR3 extends over 13 amino acids. Trimming removed 8 bases from V and 6 bases from J; junction bases left unmatched: 5. The repertoire was sequenced with immunoSEQ multiplex PCR; TCRdb's copy has only in-frame clones and lacks some. The profile covers a few hundred thousand clones, with about nine tenths appearing a single time and just over 0.85% taken by the ten largest. Ages ranged from roughly 18 to 100 years, with residence in under 25 US areas. Contact with a PCR-confirmed or clinician-diagnosed COVID-19 case occurred within 2 weeks of entry. V gene TRBV12-3 or TRBV12-4 combines with J gene TRBJ1-5; 9 positions match TRBD1. This TCR was sampled from a woman in her thirties or forties who had been exposed to COVID-19. The sequencing input was PBMCs or T cells enriched from blood (not recorded which). The chain's CDR3 is CASGQGMGQPQHF. In DNA form, the CDR3 reads TGTGCCAGCGGACAGGGGATGGGTCAGCCCCAGCATTTT.